This T cell receptor (beta chain) was observed in a study of T cells in women clearing cervical HPV infection. Study information: Case blood drawn at lesion detection; control blood after infection cleared.

General observations from the study: Controls had more TRBV6-7 (approximately 0.15%) than cases (about 0.11%).

Only in-frame clones appear in the TCRdb table, and some are missing; sequencing was by immunoSEQ multiplex PCR. This sample's clone table lists about 31,000 clones. Cervical HPV DNA detected by MY09/MY11 PCR, typed by dot-blot. On this clone: Antigen unknown. The read terminates 3 residues before the CDR3 end, so the remaining end is supplied by the germline J gene.

This CDR3 has 13 residues. Germline V lookup: CDR1 LNHDA, CDR2 SQIVND (reference sequence). V is TRBV19 and J is TRBJ2-4; no reliable D call. The source of this sequence is a woman between 18 and 69 years old with a cervical HPV16 infection that either progressed to CIN3+ or cleared (not recorded which). Sequencing input: blood buffy coat. Partial CDR3 DNA: TGTGCCAGTAGTATGCGGCAAAACTATGGT. Translated, it gives CASSMRQNYG. The CDR3 in full is CASSMRQNYGQYF.